This TCR beta chain was identified during a study of shared clonotypes between healthy human individuals (TCRdb year 2020). About the study as a whole: The cohort included a few men and a couple of women between 18 and 49 years of age. Each donor's leukapheresis produced roughly between roughly 0.85 and 9.5 billion PBMCs. Blood TCR repertoires of five healthy adults were deeply sequenced to estimate repertoire size and the extent of clonotype sharing between individuals. For each donor, CD4 naive and CD4 memory were each run on three plates, CD8 naive on two plates, and CD8 memory on one plate. To increase sequencing depth and limit assay-specific biases, TCR repertoire library preparation and sequencing were carried out by different laboratories using diverse techniques. What the authors observed across the whole study: Only blood was sampled, and tissue TCR repertoires likely differ from those in blood. Higher generation probabilities were observed for clonotypes shared by all four sorted-subset donors than for non-shared clonotypes. Because the study included a small number of donors, the genetic and exposure-history diversity represented was limited. Estimated clonotype richness was generally larger for naive than for memory subsets. Approximately 4.8% of naive CD4, approximately 3.7% of naive CD8, approximately 2.2% of memory CD4, and over 0.35% of memory CD8 clonotypes were shared across a few donors. Rarefaction of sorted-subset datasets indicated incomplete sequencing despite the large sequencing depth. Pairwise subsampling indicated that sequencing depth was expected to affect the degree of clonotype sharing among donors.

The donors were healthy, HIV-negative adults who had no recently reported acute infections or vaccinations. Every donor was a Caucasian adult living in Nashville, Tennessee, USA. CD4+ T cells were enriched by magnetic negative selection, after which naive cells were positively selected on CD45RA and the negative fraction was taken as the memory subset. Blood was collected by leukapheresis, and PBMCs were isolated by Ficoll-Histopaque density gradient centrifugation and then cryopreserved in liquid nitrogen vapor phase. Purity and quantity of every magnetically sorted T cell population were checked by analytical flow cytometry. From each sorted fraction, genomic DNA was isolated and quantified by UV absorbance on a Nanodrop 2000c. As concerns this clone: What this receptor recognizes is not known. No qualities accompany the bases; no much larger clone lies one base away.

Its CDR3 holds 13 amino acids, cysteine through phenylalanine. Of all the DNA, just the CDR3 is kept, 39 bases in frame from base 1. The germline V gene sets CDR1 to SGHTA and CDR2 to FQGNSA. Germline trimming: 5 bases from V, 5 bases from J; junction bases outside gene matches: 5. Using the deep immunoSEQ assay, multiplex PCR amplified TCR CDR3 regions from genomic DNA. Extracted genomic DNA from each cell subset was spread evenly across all wells of several immunoSEQ 96-well plates, with each plate serving as a replicate. Each replicate PCR for sorted subsets received roughly 200 ng genomic DNA, equal to roughly 33,000 T cell genomes. The purified libraries were quantified using a Qubit 3.0 fluorometer, sized with a Bioanalyzer 2100, and then quantified again using the KAPA Library Quantification kit. Every immunoSEQ 96-well plate was sequenced on a separate single-read 150-cycle Illumina NextSeq 550 flow cell. Processing in the source paper ran as follows. Because the immunoSEQ output included only junctional sequences and no quality scores, the filtering could not be the same as the filtering used for full-length reads. Sequences were annotated with PyIR, a Python wrapper for IgBLAST v1.9, and V/J genes and CDR3 were assigned using IMGT germline references. Reads with weak V/J assignments (E-value above 1e-6), missing CDR3, stop codons, out-of-frame junctions, or ambiguous translated residues were removed. V3J clonotypes were defined as sequences sharing the same inferred V gene, J gene, and CDR3 amino acid sequence. Percentage overlap between repertoires was calculated by dividing the number of shared unique clonotypes by the size of the smaller repertoire. Richness of each repertoire was evaluated using RTK rarefaction, the Chao1 estimator, and Recon v2.1 estimates of unobserved clonotypes. For all TCRbeta clonotypes obtained by the gDNA method from a few donors, generation probabilities were computed with OLGA. Sourced from immuneACCESS, this table was stored by TCRdb with only in-frame sequences that have V and J called. A share of the clones is absent; for the studies checked, an unresolved V gene accounts for under half, and the remainder has no known explanation. That table gives V, J and clone size, and the DNA gave D and trimming. This sample has roughly 1,100,000 clones in its table, and 70% to 80% of those were observed once. About 1.5% of the sample is in the top ten clones.

The sequence is built from TRBV7-2 and TRBJ2-5, with 7 bases in between that match TRBD2. The specimen sequenced was memory CD4+ T cells sorted from blood. The meaning of the sample's cell subset or site label: CD45RA-negative fraction. The receptor was derived from a man aged 18 to 30 in good health. Read as DNA, the sequence is TGTGCCAGCAGCCCGGGACTATGGGAGACCCAGTACTTC. The encoded protein is CASSPGLWETQYF.